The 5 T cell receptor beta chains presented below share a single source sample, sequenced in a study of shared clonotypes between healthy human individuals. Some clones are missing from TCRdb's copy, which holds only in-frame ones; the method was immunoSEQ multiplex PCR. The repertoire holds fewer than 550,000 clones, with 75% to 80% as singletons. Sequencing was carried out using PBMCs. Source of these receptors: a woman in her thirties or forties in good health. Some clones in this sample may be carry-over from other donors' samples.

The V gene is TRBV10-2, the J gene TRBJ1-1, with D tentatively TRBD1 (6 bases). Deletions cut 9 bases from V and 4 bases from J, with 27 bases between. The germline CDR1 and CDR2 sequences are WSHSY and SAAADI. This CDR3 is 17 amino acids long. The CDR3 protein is CASQWGAGVLSGTEAFF. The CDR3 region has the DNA TGCGCCAGTCAATGGGGGGCAGGGGTTTTATCGGGCACTGAAGCTTTCTTT.

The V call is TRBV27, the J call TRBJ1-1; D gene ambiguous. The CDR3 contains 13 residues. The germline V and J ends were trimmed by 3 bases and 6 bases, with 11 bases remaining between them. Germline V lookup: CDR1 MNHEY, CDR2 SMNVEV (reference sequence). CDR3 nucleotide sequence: TGTGCCAGCAGTTTCGGCACGGGCGCTGAAGCTTTCTTT. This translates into CASSFGTGAEAFF.

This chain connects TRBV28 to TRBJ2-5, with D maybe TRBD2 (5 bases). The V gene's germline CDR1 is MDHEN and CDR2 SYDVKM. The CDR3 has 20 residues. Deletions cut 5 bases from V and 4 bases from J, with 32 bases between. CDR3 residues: CASSPGSLRAAGRPRETQYF. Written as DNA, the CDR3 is TGTGCCAGCAGTCCCGGGTCTCTACGGGCGGCGGGTCGCCCCCGAGAGACCCAGTACTTC.

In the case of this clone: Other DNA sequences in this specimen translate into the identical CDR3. CDR3 region: CASSPRAGDNEQFF. The CDR3 DNA follows: TGTGCCAGCTCACCTAGAGCGGGGGACAATGAGCAGTTCTTC. The chain uses TRBV18 and TRBJ2-1; 8 positions match TRBD2. CDR1 KGHSH and CDR2 LQKENI come from the germline V gene. The V and J ends lost 3 bases and 5 bases, in that order; junction bases with no gene match: 3. This CDR3 region has 14 residues. Supplemented by reference TRBV18 and TRBJ2-1, the full variable domain reads NAGVMQNPRHLVRRRGQEARLRCSPMKGHSHVYWYRQLPEEGLKFMVYLQKENIIDESGMPKERFSAEFPKEGPSILRIQQVVRGDSAAYFCASSPRAGDNEQFFGPGTRLTVL.

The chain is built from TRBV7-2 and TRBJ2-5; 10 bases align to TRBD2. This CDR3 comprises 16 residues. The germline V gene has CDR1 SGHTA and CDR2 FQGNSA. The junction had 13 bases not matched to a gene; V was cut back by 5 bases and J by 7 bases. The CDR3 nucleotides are TGTGCCAGCAGCCCCCCTAGCGGGAGAGGGGGGGGGACCCAGTACTTC. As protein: CASSPPSGRGGGTQYF.